This TCR beta chain was sequenced for a study of siplizumab effects on memory and regulatory T cells. Germline V gene lookup returns CDR1 ENHRY and CDR2 SYGVKD. Unmatched junction bases numbered 7, after V lost 6 bases and J lost 8 bases. The CDR3 covers 14 residues. Profiling relied on immunoSEQ multiplex PCR, and the TCRdb table lists in-frame clones only, not all of them. Of fewer than 45,000 clones listed, roughly nine tenths are singletons. This receptor was taken from a human donor in good health. The chain joins TRBV10-3 to TRBJ1-4; 9 bases are a match to TRBD1. Sequenced: naive CD4+ T cells sorted from blood. For the CDR3, the DNA is TGTGCCATCAGGCCGGGACAGGGTGACGAAAAACTGTTTTTT. It is translated as CAIRPGQGDEKLFF.